This TCR beta chain emerged from a study of blood T cell repertoires in COVID-19. Repertoires were generated with immunoSEQ multiplex PCR, while TCRdb's copy carries only in-frame clones and drops some. Altogether over 250,000 clones are present, approximately 90% being singletons, with the ten largest covering less than 2.5%. The V gene's germline CDR1 is MNHEY and CDR2 SVGAGI. The CDR3 runs to 15 residues. Unmatched junction bases numbered 4, after V lost 6 bases and J lost 0 bases. V usage is TRBV6-5 and J usage is TRBJ2-3; 9 nucleotides match TRBD2. Specimen: PBMCs or T cells enriched from blood (not recorded which). The clonotype originates from a woman younger than 30 who had recovered from COVID-19. The CDR3 DNA reads TGTGCCAGCAGAGTGAGCGGGGGGAGCACAGATACGCAGTATTTT. It encodes CASRVSGGSTDTQYF.